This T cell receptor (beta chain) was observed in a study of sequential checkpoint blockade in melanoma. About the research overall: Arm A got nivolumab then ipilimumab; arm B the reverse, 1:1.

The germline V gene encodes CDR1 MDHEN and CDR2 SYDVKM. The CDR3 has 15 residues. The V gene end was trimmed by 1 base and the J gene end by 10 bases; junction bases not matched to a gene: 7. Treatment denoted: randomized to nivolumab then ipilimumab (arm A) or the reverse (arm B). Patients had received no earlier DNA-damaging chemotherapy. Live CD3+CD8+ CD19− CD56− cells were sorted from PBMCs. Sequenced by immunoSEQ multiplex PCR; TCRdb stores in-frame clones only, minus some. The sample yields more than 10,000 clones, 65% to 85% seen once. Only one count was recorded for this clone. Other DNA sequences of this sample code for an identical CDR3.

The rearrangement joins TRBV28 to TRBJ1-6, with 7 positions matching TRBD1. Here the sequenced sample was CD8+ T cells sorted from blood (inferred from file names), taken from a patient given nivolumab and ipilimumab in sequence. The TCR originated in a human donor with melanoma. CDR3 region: CASSLSRTGLSPLHF. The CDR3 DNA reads TGTGCCAGCAGTTTATCGCGGACAGGACTGTCACCCCTCCACTTT.